The clone carrying this TCR beta chain was found a few times. The antigen remains unidentified. V gave up 1 base and J gave up 5 bases, with 11 bases separating them. Germline V gene lookup returns CDR1 SGHTA and CDR2 FQGNSA. The CDR3 spans 15 residues. Unique molecular identifiers tagged the TCR beta cDNA libraries. TCRdb re-derived calls from the PCR reads in MiXCR, one entry per CDR3 protein. The table records roughly 800,000 distinct CDR3 sequences, 53% of them present only once. The sample belongs to a study of post-analysis software for immune sequencing data. Study details: Recorded disease courses covered relapsing-remitting, secondary progressive and progressive-relapsing multiple sclerosis. Some patients had no subtype annotation.

Findings and caveats of the study: For normalized Chao1 diversity, multiple sclerosis patients scored significantly lower than controls did. Several TRBV segments were more frequent in patients than controls; TRBV5-6, TRBV5-1 and TRBV20-1 belonged to this group.

The receptor was derived from a girl aged 5-17 years with multiple sclerosis. The sample was blood. The J gene is TRBJ2-2, the V gene TRBV7-2, with D possibly matching TRBD1 (6 bases). CDR3 nucleotide sequence: TGTGCCAGCAGCTTAGTGATGGGGGCGACCGGGGAGCTGTTTTTT. Its protein is CASSLVMGATGELFF.